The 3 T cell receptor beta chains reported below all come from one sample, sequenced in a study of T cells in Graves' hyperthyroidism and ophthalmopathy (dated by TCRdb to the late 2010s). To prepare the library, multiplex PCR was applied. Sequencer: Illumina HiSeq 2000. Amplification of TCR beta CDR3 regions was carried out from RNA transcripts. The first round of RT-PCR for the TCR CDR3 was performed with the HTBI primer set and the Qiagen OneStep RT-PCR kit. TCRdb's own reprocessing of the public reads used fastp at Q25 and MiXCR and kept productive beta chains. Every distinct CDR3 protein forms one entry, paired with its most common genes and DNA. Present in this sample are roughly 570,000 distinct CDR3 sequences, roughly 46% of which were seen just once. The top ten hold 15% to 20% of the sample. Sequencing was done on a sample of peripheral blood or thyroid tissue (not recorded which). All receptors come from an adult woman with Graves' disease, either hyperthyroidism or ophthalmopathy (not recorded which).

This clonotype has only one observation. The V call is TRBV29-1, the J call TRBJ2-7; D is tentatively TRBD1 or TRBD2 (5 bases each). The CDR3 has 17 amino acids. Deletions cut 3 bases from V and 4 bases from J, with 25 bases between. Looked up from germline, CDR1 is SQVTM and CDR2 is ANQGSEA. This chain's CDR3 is CSVDDVGKGPTGYEQYF. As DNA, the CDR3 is TGCAGCGTTGACGATGTAGGCAAGGGGCCGACGGGATACGAGCAGTACTTC.

CDR3 region: CNRQGGGYTF. In DNA, the CDR3 is TGCAACCGACAGGGTGGGGGCTACACCTTC. The rearrangement links TRBV29-1 to TRBJ1-2; 7 bases are shared with TRBD1. This CDR3 region has 10 residues. The germline gives CDR1 SQVTM, CDR2 ANQGSEA.

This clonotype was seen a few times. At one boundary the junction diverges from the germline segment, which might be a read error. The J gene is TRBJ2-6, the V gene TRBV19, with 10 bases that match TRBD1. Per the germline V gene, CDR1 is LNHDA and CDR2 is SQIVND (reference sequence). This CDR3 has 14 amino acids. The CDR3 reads CASSAGTGDNVLTF. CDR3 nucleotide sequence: TGTGCCAGTAGTGCGGGGACAGGGGACAACGTCCTGACTTTC.